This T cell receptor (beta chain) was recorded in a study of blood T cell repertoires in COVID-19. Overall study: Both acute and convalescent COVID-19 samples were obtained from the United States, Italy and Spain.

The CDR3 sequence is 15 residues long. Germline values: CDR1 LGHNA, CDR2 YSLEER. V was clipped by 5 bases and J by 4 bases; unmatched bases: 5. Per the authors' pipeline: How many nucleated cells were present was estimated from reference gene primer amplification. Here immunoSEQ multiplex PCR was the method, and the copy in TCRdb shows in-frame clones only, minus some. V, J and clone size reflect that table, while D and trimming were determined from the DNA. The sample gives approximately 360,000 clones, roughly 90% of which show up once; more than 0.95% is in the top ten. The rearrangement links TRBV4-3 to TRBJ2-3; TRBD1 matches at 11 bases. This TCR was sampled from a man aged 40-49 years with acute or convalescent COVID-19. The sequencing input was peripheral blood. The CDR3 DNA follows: TGCGCCAGCAGCATCCGGACAGGGGGCCCAGATACGCAGTATTTT. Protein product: CASSIRTGGPDTQYF.